The TCR beta chain described here comes from a study of blood T cell repertoires in COVID-19. At the level of the study: Donors in the United States, Italy and Spain gave samples during acute or convalescent COVID-19. The analysed material was cDNA or gDNA that came from T cells, B-cell-depleted T cells, or PBMCs.

Original methodology: From reference gene primer amplification, estimates of nucleated cell counts were derived. Sequencing was performed with immunoSEQ multiplex PCR; in TCRdb, only in-frame clones are kept and a portion is missing. V and J calls and clone size are as listed in that table; D and trimming were resolved from the DNA. The sample yields around 260,000 clones, 75% to 90% seen once. The specimen was peripheral blood. This receptor was identified in a man aged 25-40 years with active or convalescent COVID-19.

DNA for the CDR3: TGTGCCAGCAGCGAGGTCCTTGCGGGGGGTGTTAATGAGCAGTTCTTC. Its protein product is CASSEVLAGGVNEQFF. This rearrangement joins TRBV9 to TRBJ2-1; 8 nucleotides align to TRBD2. CDR3 length: 16 amino acids. Losses at the gene ends were 3 bases for V and 7 bases for J; bases not matched to a gene: 12. The V gene's germline CDR1 is SGDLS and CDR2 YYNGEE.